These T cell receptor beta chains were read from a single sample in a study of blood T cells in healthy people across ages. TCRdb fed the 5' RACE reads into MiXCR, producing one record per CDR3 protein. Altogether about 1.4 million distinct CDR3 sequences are present, roughly 59% being singletons, with the ten largest covering approximately 7%. The source material was blood. The receptor source for this set is a man between 18 and 29 years old in good health. The CDR3 runs from the conserved cysteine through the conserved F or W. The D gene is left open where the match is weak. Clone size is stated in some rows and not others, as once, few, many or a class when expanded.

j_call,clone_size,v_call,d_call,cdr3_aa,cdr3_nt
TRBJ2-1,NA,TRBV5-1,NA,CASRPAWDGLYNEQFF,TGCGCCAGCAGGCCGGCGTGGGACGGACTCTACAATGAGCAGTTCTTC
TRBJ1-2,NA,TRBV12-3/TRBV12-4,NA,CASSYRAGYTF,TGTGCCAGCAGTTACAGGGCTGGCTACACCTTC
TRBJ2-1,NA,TRBV28,TRBD1,CASSPMTGGGYNEQFF,TGTGCCAGCAGCCCTATGACAGGGGGCGGCTACAATGAGCAGTTCTTC
TRBJ2-7,NA,TRBV20-1,NA,CSARRDPSYEQYF,TGCAGTGCTAGACGGGACCCATCCTACGAGCAGTACTTC
TRBJ2-1,NA,TRBV11-2,TRBD2,CASSLGGGTAGDGNEQFF,TGTGCCAGCAGCTTAGGGGGGGGAACGGCGGGAGATGGCAATGAGCAGTTCTTC
TRBJ2-1,NA,TRBV4-1,TRBD1,CASSQHRQGLGSYNEQFF,TGCGCCAGCAGCCAACATCGACAGGGTCTAGGGTCCTACAATGAGCAGTTCTTC
TRBJ2-7,NA,TRBV20-1,NA,CSAPVWVPSYEQYF,TGCAGTGCCCCAGTCTGGGTCCCCTCCTACGAGCAGTACTTC
TRBJ2-7,NA,TRBV4-1,NA,CASSPAVSYEQYF,TGCGCCAGCAGCCCAGCGGTCTCCTACGAGCAGTACTTC
TRBJ2-7,NA,TRBV29-1,NA,CSAARSLSYEQYF,TGCAGCGCGGCGCGGTCCCTCTCCTACGAGCAGTACTTC
TRBJ2-1,NA,TRBV7-8,NA,CASSLLAGSNNEQFF,TGTGCCAGCAGCTTATTAGCAGGGTCGAATAATGAGCAGTTCTTC
TRBJ2-7,NA,TRBV27,NA,CASSSANRDWLDEQYF,TGTGCCAGCAGCTCCGCGAACCGGGACTGGCTCGACGAGCAGTACTTC
TRBJ2-7,NA,TRBV7-9,NA,CASSPVQEYEQYF,TGTGCCAGCAGCCCCGTACAGGAATACGAGCAGTACTTC
TRBJ1-1,NA,TRBV4-2,NA,CASSQEKVTEAFF,TGTGCCAGCAGCCAAGAGAAGGTAACTGAAGCTTTCTTT
TRBJ2-7,NA,TRBV6-5,NA,CASSYGLGAYEQYF,TGTGCCAGCAGTTATGGGCTTGGGGCCTACGAGCAGTACTTC
TRBJ1-2,NA,TRBV4-2,TRBD1,CASSQVDRGYGYTF,TGTGCCAGCAGCCAAGTTGACAGGGGGTATGGCTACACCTTC
TRBJ1-6,NA,TRBV20-1,NA,CSARDHRTADSPLHF,TGCAGTGCTAGAGATCATAGGACCGCCGATTCACCCCTCCACTTT
TRBJ2-3,NA,TRBV25-1,NA,CASSVLVSDTQYF,TGTGCCAGCAGTGTACTAGTTTCAGATACGCAGTATTTT
TRBJ1-3,NA,TRBV5-1,NA,CASSLESGSRNTIYF,TGCGCCAGCAGCTTGGAGTCTGGTTCCCGAAACACCATATATTTT
TRBJ1-2,NA,TRBV6-2/TRBV6-3,NA,CASTRRQDPYGYTF,TGTGCCAGCACCAGGCGGCAGGACCCCTATGGCTACACCTTC
TRBJ1-2,NA,TRBV28,TRBD1,CASSSRDRGIYGYTF,TGTGCCAGCAGTTCCCGGGACAGGGGGATCTATGGCTACACCTTC
TRBJ2-1,NA,TRBV6-5,TRBD1,CASRDRGYNEQFF,TGTGCCAGCAGGGACAGGGGATACAATGAGCAGTTCTTC
TRBJ1-4,NA,TRBV4-1,NA,CASSEIGTNEKLFF,TGCGCCAGCAGTGAGATCGGGACTAATGAAAAACTGTTTTTT
TRBJ2-5,NA,TRBV20-1,NA,CSALPGASVSEQYF,TGCAGTGCCCTTCCGGGGGCCTCCGTGAGTGAGCAGTACTTC
TRBJ1-1,NA,TRBV20-1,NA,CSATGAEAQMNTEAFF,TGCAGTGCTACCGGGGCTGAGGCCCAGATGAACACTGAAGCTTTCTTT
TRBJ2-1,NA,TRBV4-2,TRBD2,CASSLGLQGGNEQFF,TGTGCCAGCAGCCTCGGGCTCCAGGGAGGGAATGAGCAGTTCTTC
TRBJ2-7,few,TRBV29-1,NA,CSVDLGEQYF,TGCAGCGTTGATTTGGGGGAGCAGTACTTC
TRBJ2-1,NA,TRBV3-1,TRBD2,CASRRTSGYYNEQFF,TGTGCCAGCAGGCGGACTAGCGGTTACTACAATGAGCAGTTCTTC
TRBJ2-3,NA,TRBV7-2,NA,CASSLNHGARTDTQYF,TGTGCCAGCAGCTTAAATCATGGGGCACGGACAGATACGCAGTATTTT
TRBJ2-7,NA,TRBV20-1,NA,CSATRDGPGIYEQYF,TGCAGTGCTACCCGAGACGGGCCGGGTATATACGAGCAGTACTTC
TRBJ2-1,few,TRBV7-6,TRBD2,CASSLEVAGSNEQFF,TGTGCCAGCAGCTTAGAAGTAGCGGGGAGCAATGAGCAGTTCTTC
TRBJ2-1,NA,TRBV29-1,TRBD1,CSVDSRTGFTYNEQFF,TGCAGCGTTGACTCTCGGACAGGGTTCACCTACAATGAGCAGTTCTTC
TRBJ1-2,once,TRBV20-1,NA,CSAPARVEGYGYTF,TGCAGTGCTCCTGCTCGTGTGGAGGGATATGGCTACACCTTC
TRBJ2-5,NA,TRBV6-6,NA,CASSPATSPETQYF,TGTGCCAGCAGTCCAGCCACCTCCCCAGAGACCCAGTACTTC
TRBJ2-5,NA,TRBV5-1,NA,CASSPPRTGHQETQYF,TGCGCCAGCAGCCCGCCGAGGACTGGCCACCAAGAGACCCAGTACTTC
TRBJ2-5,NA,TRBV7-9,TRBD1,CASSLLQIISRGLYETQYF,TGTGCCAGCAGCCTACTACAGATAATATCCAGGGGGCTCTATGAGACCCAGTACTTC
TRBJ2-1,NA,TRBV29-1,NA,CSVGPPISYNEQFF,TGCAGCGTTGGGCCACCGATCTCCTACAATGAGCAGTTCTTC
TRBJ2-7,few,TRBV4-1,TRBD2,CASSHPLAGGYEQYF,TGCGCCAGCAGCCACCCCTTAGCGGGGGGATACGAGCAGTACTTC
TRBJ1-5,NA,TRBV4-2,NA,CASSQDDRQEPQPQHF,TGTGCCAGCAGCCAAGATGACCGACAGGAACCTCAGCCCCAGCATTTT
TRBJ1-2,NA,TRBV27,TRBD1,CASSLSTGSYGYTF,TGTGCCAGCAGTTTATCGACAGGGTCGTATGGCTACACCTTC
TRBJ1-2,NA,TRBV5-1,TRBD1,CASSVTGQGGYTF,TGCGCCAGCAGCGTGACAGGGCAGGGTGGCTACACCTTC
TRBJ2-1,NA,TRBV7-9,NA,CASRQGGGSYNEQFF,TGTGCCAGCAGACAAGGGGGGGGCTCCTACAATGAGCAGTTCTTC
TRBJ2-7,NA,TRBV20-1,NA,CSARPPGQTSYEQYF,TGCAGTGCTAGGCCGCCGGGACAGACTAGCTACGAGCAGTACTTC
TRBJ2-6,NA,TRBV27,TRBD2,CASSPTAGCSGGNVLTF,TGTGCCAGCAGTCCTACAGCGGGGTGCTCTGGGGGCAACGTCCTGACTTTC
TRBJ2-2,once,TRBV7-9,NA,CASSFLETGELFF,TGTGCCAGCAGCTTTTTAGAAACCGGGGAGCTGTTTTTT
TRBJ1-2,NA,TRBV12-3/TRBV12-4,NA,CASSLAWGARGYTF,TGTGCCAGCAGTTTAGCGTGGGGGGCGAGGGGCTACACCTTC
TRBJ1-2,NA,TRBV3-1,NA,CASSRASMMGGYGYTF,TGTGCCAGCAGCCGCGCGAGTATGATGGGCGGCTATGGCTACACCTTC
TRBJ2-7,NA,TRBV27,NA,CASGGQGTYEQYF,TGTGCCAGCGGGGGGCAGGGGACCTACGAGCAGTACTTC
TRBJ1-2,NA,TRBV28,TRBD1,CASKGQGNGYTF,TGTGCCAGCAAGGGACAGGGAAATGGCTACACCTTC
TRBJ2-7,NA,TRBV4-2,TRBD2,CASGTGGNSYEQYF,TGTGCCAGCGGGACGGGAGGAAACTCCTACGAGCAGTACTTC
TRBJ1-2,NA,TRBV4-2,NA,CASSQDLDRPGDGYTF,TGTGCCAGCAGCCAAGATCTTGACAGGCCGGGAGATGGCTACACCTTC
TRBJ2-3,few,TRBV29-1,TRBD2,CSVEGLAGVDTQYF,TGCAGCGTTGAAGGGCTAGCGGGAGTTGATACGCAGTATTTT
TRBJ2-7,NA,TRBV7-6,NA,CASREQPSYEQYF,TGTGCCAGCCGAGAACAGCCCTCCTACGAGCAGTACTTC
TRBJ2-5,NA,TRBV3-1,NA,CASSQTGHEQETQYF,TGTGCCAGCAGCCAAACAGGGCACGAGCAAGAGACCCAGTACTTC
TRBJ2-5,NA,TRBV7-2,NA,CASTAGPYTLEAQYF,TGTGCCAGCACCGCGGGACCTTATACCCTAGAGGCCCAGTACTTC
TRBJ2-1,once,TRBV7-2,NA,CASSLASTHFPYNEQFF,TGTGCCAGCAGCCTCGCTAGCACCCACTTCCCTTACAATGAGCAGTTCTTC
TRBJ2-5,NA,TRBV29-1,TRBD2,CSVSKAGGLETQNF,TGCAGCGTGTCTAAAGCGGGAGGTTTAGAGACCCAGAACTTC
TRBJ2-1,NA,TRBV6-5,TRBD2,CASRSGSTYNEQFF,TGTGCCAGCCGCAGCGGGAGTACCTACAATGAGCAGTTCTTC
TRBJ2-7,few,TRBV29-1,TRBD1,CSVGAFGTAYEQYF,TGCAGCGTGGGGGCCTTCGGGACAGCCTACGAGCAGTACTTC
TRBJ1-2,NA,TRBV7-9,TRBD1,CASSLTRQGNYGYTF,TGTGCCAGCAGCTTAACCAGACAGGGGAACTATGGCTACACCTTC